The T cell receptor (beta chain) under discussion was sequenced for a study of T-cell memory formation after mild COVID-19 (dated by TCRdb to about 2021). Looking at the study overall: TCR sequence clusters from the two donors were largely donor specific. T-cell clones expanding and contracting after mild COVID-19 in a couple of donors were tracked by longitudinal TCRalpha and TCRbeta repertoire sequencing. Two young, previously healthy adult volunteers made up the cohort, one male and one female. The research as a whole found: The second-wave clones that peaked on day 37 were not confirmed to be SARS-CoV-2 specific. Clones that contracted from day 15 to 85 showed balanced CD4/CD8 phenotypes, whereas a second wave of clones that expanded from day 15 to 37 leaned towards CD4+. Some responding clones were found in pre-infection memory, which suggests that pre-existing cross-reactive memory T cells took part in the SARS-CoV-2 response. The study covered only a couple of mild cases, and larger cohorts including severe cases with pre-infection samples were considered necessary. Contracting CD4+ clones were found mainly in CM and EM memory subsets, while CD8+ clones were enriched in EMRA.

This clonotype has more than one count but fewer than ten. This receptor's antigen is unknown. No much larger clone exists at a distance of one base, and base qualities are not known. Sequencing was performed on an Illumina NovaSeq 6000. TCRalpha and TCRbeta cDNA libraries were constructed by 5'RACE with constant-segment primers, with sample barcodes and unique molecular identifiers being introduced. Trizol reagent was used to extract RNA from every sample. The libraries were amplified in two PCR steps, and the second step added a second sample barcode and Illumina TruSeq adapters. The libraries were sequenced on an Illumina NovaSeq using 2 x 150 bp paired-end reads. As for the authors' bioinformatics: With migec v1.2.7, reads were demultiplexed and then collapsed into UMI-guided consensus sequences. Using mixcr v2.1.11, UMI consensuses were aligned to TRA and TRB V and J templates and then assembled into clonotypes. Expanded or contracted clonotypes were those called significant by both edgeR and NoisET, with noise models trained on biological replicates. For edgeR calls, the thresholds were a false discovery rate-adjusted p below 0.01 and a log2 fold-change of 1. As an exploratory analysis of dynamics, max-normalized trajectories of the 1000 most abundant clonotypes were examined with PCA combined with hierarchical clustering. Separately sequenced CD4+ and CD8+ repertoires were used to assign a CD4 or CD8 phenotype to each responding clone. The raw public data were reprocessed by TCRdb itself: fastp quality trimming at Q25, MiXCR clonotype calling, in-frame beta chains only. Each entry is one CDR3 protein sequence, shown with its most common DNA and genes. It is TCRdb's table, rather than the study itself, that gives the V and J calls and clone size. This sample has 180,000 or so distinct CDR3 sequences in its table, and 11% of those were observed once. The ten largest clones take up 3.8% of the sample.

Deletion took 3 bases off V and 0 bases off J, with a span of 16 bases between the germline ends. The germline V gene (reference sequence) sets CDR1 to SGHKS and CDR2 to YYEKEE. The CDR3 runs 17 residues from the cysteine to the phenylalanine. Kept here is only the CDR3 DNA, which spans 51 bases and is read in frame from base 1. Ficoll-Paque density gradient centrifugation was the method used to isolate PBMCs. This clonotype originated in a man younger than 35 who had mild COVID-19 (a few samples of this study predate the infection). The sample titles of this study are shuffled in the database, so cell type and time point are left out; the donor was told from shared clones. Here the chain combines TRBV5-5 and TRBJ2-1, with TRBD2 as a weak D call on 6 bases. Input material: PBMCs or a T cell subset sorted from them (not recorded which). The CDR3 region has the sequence CASSWGPAGGSYNEQFF. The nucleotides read TGTGCCAGCAGCTGGGGACCCGCCGGGGGCTCCTACAATGAGCAGTTCTTC.